The 5 T cell receptor beta chains listed next were all sequenced from one sample in a study of T cells in women clearing cervical HPV infection. TCRdb's copy holds only in-frame clones and misses some; the assay was immunoSEQ multiplex PCR. The table lists about 39,000 clones. The sequenced sample consisted of blood buffy coat. The receptors were gathered from a woman aged 18 to 75 with a cervical HPV16 infection that either progressed to CIN3+ or cleared (not recorded which).

With respect to this clone: The missing CDR3 end, 3 residues past where the read stops, is filled in from the germline J gene. The chain has TRBV10-3 and TRBJ1-2; D possibly corresponds to TRBD1 (5 bases). The CDR3 consists of 13 residues. Trimming removed 3 bases at V and 4 bases at J, with 9 bases between. The germline CDR1 and CDR2 sequences are ENHRY and SYGVKD. The CDR3 is CAISEQDGYGYTF. The sequenced part of the CDR3 DNA is TGTGCCATCAGTGAACAGGACGGCTATGGC.

Of note for this clone: The DNA ends 3 residues before the CDR3 does, and the rest of the CDR3 is filled in from the germline J gene. The chain employs TRBV5-1 and TRBJ2-3, with D perhaps matching TRBD2 (6 bases). CDR1 and CDR2 (germline): SGHRS, YFSETQ. The CDR3 sequence is 15 residues long. V lost 7 bases, J lost 0 bases, and 15 bases lay in between. CDR3 DNA, as far as it was read: TGCGCCAGCTTCACGGGACTTTCTAGCACAGATACG. This gives the protein CASFTGLSSTDT. The entire CDR3 protein is CASFTGLSSTDTQYF.

Remarks on this clone: The observed sequence ends 3 residues before the CDR3 terminus, with the missing tail filled in from the germline J gene. This chain links TRBV18 with TRBJ2-7, with D unclear. This CDR3 is built from 11 residues. Germline CDR1 reads KGHSH; CDR2 reads LQKENI. The V end lost 5 bases, the J end lost 6 bases, and 8 bases lay between the germline ends. CDR3: CASSTRGEQYF. The sequenced CDR3 bases are TGTGCCAGCTCAACCAGAGGCGAG.

The sequenced part of the CDR3 DNA is TGTGCCAGCCGGGACAGGTACTATAGCAATCAGCCC. Its protein product is CASRDRYYSNQP. The full CDR3 protein reads CASRDRYYSNQPQHF. The gene calls are TRBV19 and TRBJ1-5, with TRBD1 matching over 8 bases. The read comes to an end 3 residues before the CDR3 does, leaving the germline J gene to fill in the end. The CDR3 length is 15 residues. Germline assignment: CDR1 LNHDA and CDR2 SQIVND (reference sequence). The V segment lost 9 bases and the J segment 0 bases; nucleotides outside the gene matches: 7. Full variable domain (outside the CDR3, taken from reference TRBV19 and TRBJ1-5): DGGITQSPKYLFRKEGQNVTLSCEQNLNHDAMYWYRQDPGQGLRLIYYSQIVNDFQKGDIAEGYSVSREKKESFPLTVTSAQKNPTAFYLCASRDRYYSNQPQHFGDGTRLSIL.

Details on this clone: Read coverage stops 3 residues before the CDR3 terminus; the germline J gene supplies the remainder. The V call is TRBV6-1, the J call TRBJ2-2; TRBD1 is a possible D gene (6 bases). The CDR3 runs to 15 residues. Looked up from germline, CDR1 is MNHNS and CDR2 is SASEGT. The germline V and J ends were trimmed by 4 bases and 2 bases, with 11 bases remaining between them. The CDR3 loop is CASSGGQANTGELFF. Partial CDR3 DNA: TGTGCCAGCAGTGGGGGGCAAGCCAACACCGGGGAG.